This T cell receptor (beta chain) was obtained from a study of T-cell reconstitution after alpha-beta-depleted transplantation in children. Library preparation (for TCRbeta) was performed with unique molecular identifiers. TCRdb re-derived calls from the PCR reads in MiXCR, one entry per CDR3 protein. The sample includes hundreds of thousands of distinct CDR3 sequences, 13% of them seen just once. This clonotype was detected a few times. Trimming took 4 bases from V and 3 from J; bases not matched to a gene: 8. Germline lookup yields CDR1 MNHEY and CDR2 SMNVEV (reference sequence). This CDR3 comprises 16 residues.

The sequenced sample was PBMCs, mostly from graft donor cells, obtained 360 days after TCRalphabeta/CD19-depleted stem cell transplant. The clonotype originates from a male patient younger than 18 who had a stem cell transplant for acute myeloid leukemia, so the T cells may come from the graft donor. This chain uses TRBV27 with TRBJ2-7; TRBD2 aligns across 11 bases. The DNA for the CDR3 is TGTGCCAGCAGTTCATCACTAGCGGGGGTTTTCTACGAGCAGTACTTC. Translation gives CASSSSLAGVFYEQYF.